This T cell receptor beta chain came from a study of CD4 T cells in relation to SARS-CoV-2 and coronaviruses. Overall study findings and caveats: Culture-expanded clones reflect memory recall rather than primary priming during culture. In around 60% of donors, memory CD4+ clonotypes crossrecognized SARS-CoV-2 and at least one common cold coronavirus spike.

V was clipped by 2 bases and J by 6 bases; unmatched bases: 9. The CDR3 runs 17 residues. Per germline, CDR1 WNHNN and CDR2 SYGVQD (reference sequence). Sequencing was performed with immunoSEQ multiplex PCR; in TCRdb, only in-frame clones are kept and a portion is missing. The data hold tens of thousands of clones, with 75% to 90% observed a single time. To note about this clone: Its antigen is as yet unknown.

Sequencing was performed on naive CD4+ T cells from PBMCs, cultured in vitro. Subset meaning: naive CD4+ T cells isolated by negative enrichment. V usage is TRBV10-1 and J usage is TRBJ2-2; 10 bases map to TRBD1. The TCR was taken from an adult with COVID-19. The CDR3 protein is CASSEPGTGVSAGELFF. Here the CDR3 DNA reads TGCGCCAGCAGTGAGCCCGGGACAGGGGTATCCGCCGGGGAGCTGTTTTTT.